This T cell receptor (beta chain) comes out of a study of blood T cells in healthy people across ages. Whole-study context: Roughly one uniquely barcoded beta molecule per two T cells was captured. Study-wide findings and caveats: The unsorted PBMCs prevented any conclusive comparison of naive versus antigen-experienced cells. TCR beta diversity per million T cells fell roughly linearly with age. The study lacked donor CMV status, which possibly confounded expanded clonotype changes.

Then a second PCR, running about 6 to 11 cycles, was carried out with a sample-barcoded 5' primer and a J-beta primer mix. MiXCR, run by TCRdb on the 5' RACE reads, gives a single entry per CDR3 protein. Of some 710,000 distinct CDR3 sequences listed, about 20% were seen once; the top ten hold around 21%. This clonotype has a handful of counts. As yet, its antigen is unknown. The CDR3 totals 12 residues. V was clipped by 0 bases and J by 7 bases, with 6 bases between them. Germline V lookup: CDR1 LGHNA, CDR2 YNFKEQ. The chain carries TRBV4-2 and TRBJ2-5; D is uncertain. The sample consisted of blood. The receptor was isolated from a man in his 70s in good health. CDR3 in DNA: TGTGCCAGCAGCCAAGAGTTGGGGACCCAGTACTTC. Amino acid sequence: CASSQELGTQYF.